This passage covers 12 T cell receptor beta chains from one sample sequenced in a study of shared clonotypes between healthy human individuals. The data were produced by immunoSEQ multiplex PCR, yet TCRdb's version contains in-frame clones alone and is incomplete. The repertoire consists of some 1.5 million clones, with about 98% occurring once and the leading ten covering approximately 0.44%. The sequencing input was naive CD4+ T cells sorted from blood. This sample's subset: CD45RA+ positively selected. The receptors here all came from a young man in good health.

The V and J genes are TRBV10-3 and TRBJ2-2, with 8 bases lining up with TRBD2. CDR1 is ENHRY and CDR2 is SYGVKD in the germline V gene. Trimming at V came to 6 bases and at J to 6 bases, leaving 9 bases not matched to a gene. CDR3 length: 15 residues. The CDR3 sequence is CAIRPREGQPGELFF. The CDR3 bases are TGTGCCATCAGGCCACGGGAGGGCCAACCCGGGGAGCTGTTTTTT.

This chain joins TRBV28 and TRBJ1-5, with D tentatively TRBD1 (6 bases). The length of the CDR3 is 14 residues. Germline values: CDR1 MDHEN, CDR2 SYDVKM. The V gene lost 7 bases and the J gene lost 9 bases, with 19 bases spanning the gap. DNA for the CDR3: TGTGCCAGCATTCAAACAGGGACCGGGGGGCCCCAGCATTTT. This sequence encodes CASIQTGTGGPQHF.

The gene calls are TRBV19 and TRBJ2-3, with D possibly TRBD2 on 6 matching bases. The germline V gene encodes CDR1 LNHDA and CDR2 SQIVND (reference sequence). The CDR3 has 14 residues. Trimming pared 6 bases from V and 4 bases from J, leaving 14 bases between. CDR3 bases: TGTGCCAGTAGCTTAGGGGAGGTTGCAGATACGCAGTATTTT. Translating it yields CASSLGEVADTQYF.

V and J are TRBV30 and TRBJ1-2; D call uncertain. The CDR3 runs 16 residues. Trimming removed 0 bases from V and 0 bases from J, with 14 bases in between. From germline, CDR1 is GTSNPN and CDR2 SVGIG (reference sequence). Here the CDR3 DNA reads TGTGCCTGGAGTGTAAGACCATCGGTTACTAACTATGGCTACACCTTC. Amino acid sequence: CAWSVRPSVTNYGYTF.

The gene calls are TRBV29-1 and TRBJ1-5; D call uncertain. The V gene lost 2 bases and the J gene lost 4 bases, with 9 bases spanning the gap. CDR3 length: 13 residues. Germline CDR1 is SQVTM and CDR2 is ANQGSEA. The CDR3 region has the DNA TGCAGCGTTGAACGGATCGGGAATCAGCCCCAGCATTTT. This encodes CSVERIGNQPQHF.

The chain employs TRBV7-6 and TRBJ1-5; 8 nucleotides match TRBD1. Germline V lookup: CDR1 SGHVS, CDR2 FNYEAQ. Trimming at V came to 9 bases and at J to 8 bases, leaving 18 bases not matched to a gene. CDR3 size: 16 residues. Written as DNA, the CDR3 is TGTGCCAGATACATCGGACAGGGCAATTTTATCAAGCCCCAGCATTTT. Residues: CARYIGQGNFIKPQHF. Combining the CDR3 with reference TRBV7-6 and TRBJ1-5 gives the whole variable domain GAGVSQSPRYKVTKRGQDVALRCDPISGHVSLYWYRQALGQGPEFLTYFNYEAQQDKSGLPNDRFSAERPEGSISTLTIQRTEQRDSAMYRCARYIGQGNFIKPQHFGDGTRLSIL.

Here the CDR3 reads CASSNPSRDRGSYNEQFF. The DNA for the CDR3 is TGTGCCAGCAGCAACCCCTCCCGGGACAGGGGTAGTTACAATGAGCAGTTCTTC. This chain connects TRBV5-6 to TRBJ2-1, with 10 bases fitting TRBD1. Per the germline V gene, CDR1 is SGHDT and CDR2 is YYEEEE. J was trimmed by 4 bases and V by 4 bases; bases with no gene match: 14. CDR3 size: 18 residues.

The chain has TRBV7-8 and TRBJ2-5, with D hard to call. V was clipped by 1 base and J by 4 bases, with 10 bases between them. Per germline, CDR1 SGHVS and CDR2 FQNEAQ. CDR3 size: 14 residues. CDR3: CASSLVNPPETQYF. The CDR3 bases are TGTGCCAGCAGCTTAGTGAACCCCCCAGAGACCCAGTACTTC.

The chain has TRBV2 and TRBJ1-5; possible D gene TRBD1, 6 bases. The CDR3 totals 16 residues. Trimming removed 4 bases from V and 3 bases from J, with 16 bases in between. Germline CDR1 SNHLY, CDR2 FYNNEI. The CDR3 DNA is TGTGCCAGCAGTGTGCAGAGGGGGGAGATCAATCAGCCCCAGCATTTT. Its protein product is CASSVQRGEINQPQHF.

J is TRBJ1-2 and V is TRBV5-5; D unresolved. CDR1 and CDR2 from the germline V gene are SGHKS and YYEKEE (reference sequence). The CDR3 sequence is 15 residues long. V was shortened by 4 bases and J by 1 base, with 14 bases between the two germline ends. For the CDR3, the DNA is TGTGCCAGCAGCGACCGACACGGGATTAACTATGGCTACACCTTC. Its protein product is CASSDRHGINYGYTF.

The rearrangement joins TRBV5-8 to TRBJ2-3; TRBD2 might be the D (6 bases). With 5 bases removed from V and 2 bases from J, the gap between germline ends came to 15 bases. Germline CDR1 reads SGHTS; CDR2 reads YDEGEE. This CDR3 is built from 15 residues. DNA for the CDR3: TGTGCCAGCAGACCCTTGGGACTCTCCACAGATACGCAGTATTTT. Translating gives CASRPLGLSTDTQYF.

This chain uses TRBV7-9 with TRBJ2-1; 7 bases match TRBD1. Germline V lookup: CDR1 SEHNR, CDR2 FQNEAQ (reference sequence). This CDR3 comprises 14 residues. V dropped 5 bases and J dropped 5; count of bases not matched to a gene: 6. As DNA, the CDR3 is TGTGCCAGCAGCGTAGGGGGCTGGAACAATGAGCAGTTCTTC. Protein product: CASSVGGWNNEQFF.